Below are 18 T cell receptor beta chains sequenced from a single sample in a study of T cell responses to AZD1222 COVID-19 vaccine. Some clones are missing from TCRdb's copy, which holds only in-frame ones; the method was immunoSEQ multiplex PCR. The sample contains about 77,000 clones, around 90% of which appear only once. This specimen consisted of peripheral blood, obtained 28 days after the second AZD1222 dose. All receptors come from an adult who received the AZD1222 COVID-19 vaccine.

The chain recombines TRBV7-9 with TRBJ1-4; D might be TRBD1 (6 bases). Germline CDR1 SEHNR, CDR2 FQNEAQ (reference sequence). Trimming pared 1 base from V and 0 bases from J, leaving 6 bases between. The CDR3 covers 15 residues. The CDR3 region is CASSLEGATNEKLFF. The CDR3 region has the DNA TGTGCCAGCAGCTTAGAGGGGGCAACTAATGAAAAACTGTTTTTT.

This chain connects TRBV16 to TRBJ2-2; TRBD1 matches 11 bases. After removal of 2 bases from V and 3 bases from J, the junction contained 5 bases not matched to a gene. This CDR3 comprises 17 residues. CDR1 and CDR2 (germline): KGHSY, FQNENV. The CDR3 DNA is TGTGCCAGCAGCCAAACGGGACAGGGGGAATACACCGGGGAGCTGTTTTTT. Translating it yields CASSQTGQGEYTGELFF.

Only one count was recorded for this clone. CDR3 amino acids: CASSPLPVSSGNTIYF. CDR3 sequence (DNA): TGTGCCAGCTCACCACTTCCCGTTAGCTCTGGAAACACCATATATTTT. This chain connects TRBV18 to TRBJ1-3, with no clear D. The germline V and J ends were trimmed by 1 base and 0 bases, with 10 bases remaining between them. Germline V gives CDR1 KGHSH, CDR2 LQKENI. This CDR3 is built from 16 residues.

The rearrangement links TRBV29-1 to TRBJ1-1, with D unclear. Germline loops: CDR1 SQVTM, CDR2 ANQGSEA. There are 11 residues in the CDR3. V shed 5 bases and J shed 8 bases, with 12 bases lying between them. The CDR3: CSVSIFGEAFF. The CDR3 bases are TGCAGCGTTTCGATATTCGGGGAAGCTTTCTTT. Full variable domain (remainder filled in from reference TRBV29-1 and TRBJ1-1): SAVISQKPSRDICQRGTSLTIQCQVDSQVTMMFWYRQQPGQSLTLIATANQGSEATYESGFVIDKFPISRPNLTFSTLTVSNMSPEDSSIYLCSVSIFGEAFFGQGTRLTVV.

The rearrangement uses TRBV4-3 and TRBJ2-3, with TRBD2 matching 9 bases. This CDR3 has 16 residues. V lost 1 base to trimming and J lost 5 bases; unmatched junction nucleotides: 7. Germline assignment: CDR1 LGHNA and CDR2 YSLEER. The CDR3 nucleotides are TGCGCCAGCAGCCAAGTCTGGCGGGAGGGGGGAGATACGCAGTATTTT. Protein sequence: CASSQVWREGGDTQYF.

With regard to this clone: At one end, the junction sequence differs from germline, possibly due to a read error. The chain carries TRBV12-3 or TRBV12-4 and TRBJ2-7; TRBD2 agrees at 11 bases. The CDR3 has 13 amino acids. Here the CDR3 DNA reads TGTGCCAGCAGTCTAGCGGGAGGTTACGAGCAGTACTTC. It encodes CASSLAGGYEQYF.

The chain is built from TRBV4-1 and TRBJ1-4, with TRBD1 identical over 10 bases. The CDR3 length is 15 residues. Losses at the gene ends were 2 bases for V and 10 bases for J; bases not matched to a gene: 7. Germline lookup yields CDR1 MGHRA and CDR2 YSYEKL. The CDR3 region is CASSQPTGGAGKLFF. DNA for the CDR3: TGCGCCAGCAGCCAACCGACAGGGGGCGCAGGAAAACTGTTTTTT.

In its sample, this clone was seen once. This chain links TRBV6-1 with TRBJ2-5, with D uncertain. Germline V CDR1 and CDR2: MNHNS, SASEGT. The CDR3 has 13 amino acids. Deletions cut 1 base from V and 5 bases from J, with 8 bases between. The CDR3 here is CASSEVIKETQYF. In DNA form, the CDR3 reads TGTGCCAGCAGTGAAGTGATAAAGGAGACCCAGTACTTC.

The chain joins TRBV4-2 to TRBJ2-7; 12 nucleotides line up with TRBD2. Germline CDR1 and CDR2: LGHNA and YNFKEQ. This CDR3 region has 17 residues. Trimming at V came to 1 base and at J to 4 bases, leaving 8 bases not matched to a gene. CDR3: CASSQGRLAGVLYEQYF. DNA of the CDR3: TGTGCCAGCAGCCAAGGGCGACTAGCGGGAGTATTGTACGAGCAGTACTTC.

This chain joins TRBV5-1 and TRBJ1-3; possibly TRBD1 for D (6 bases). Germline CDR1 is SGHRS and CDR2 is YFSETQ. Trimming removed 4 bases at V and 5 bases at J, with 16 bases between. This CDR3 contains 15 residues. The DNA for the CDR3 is TGCGCCAGCAGCCACAACAGGGAGCTGCGAAACACCATATATTTT. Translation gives CASSHNRELRNTIYF.

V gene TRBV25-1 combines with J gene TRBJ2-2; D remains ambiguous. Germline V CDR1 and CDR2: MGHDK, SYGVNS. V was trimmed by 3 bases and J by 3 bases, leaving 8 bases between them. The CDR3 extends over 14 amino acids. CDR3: CASSDILDTGELFF. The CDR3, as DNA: TGTGCCAGCAGTGATATACTTGACACCGGGGAGCTGTTTTTT.

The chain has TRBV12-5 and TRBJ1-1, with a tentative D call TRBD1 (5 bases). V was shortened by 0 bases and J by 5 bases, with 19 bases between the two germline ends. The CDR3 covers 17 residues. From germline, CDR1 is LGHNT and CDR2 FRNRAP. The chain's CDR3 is CASGLVMVRRGGTEAFF. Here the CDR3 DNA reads TGTGCTAGTGGTTTGGTAATGGTGAGAAGGGGAGGAACTGAAGCTTTCTTT.

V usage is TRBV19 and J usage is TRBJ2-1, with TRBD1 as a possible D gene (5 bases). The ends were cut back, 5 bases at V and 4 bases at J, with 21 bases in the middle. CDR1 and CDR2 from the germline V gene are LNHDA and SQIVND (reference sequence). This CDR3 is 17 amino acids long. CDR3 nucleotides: TGTGCCAGTAGTCTCCTGGGGCCTGCGGCCGGATACAATGAGCAGTTCTTC. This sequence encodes CASSLLGPAAGYNEQFF.

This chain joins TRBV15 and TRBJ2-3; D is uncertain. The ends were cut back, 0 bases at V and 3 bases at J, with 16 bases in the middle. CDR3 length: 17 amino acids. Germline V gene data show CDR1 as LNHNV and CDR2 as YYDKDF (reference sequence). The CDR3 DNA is TGTGCCACCAGCAGAGACCGGGTAGGGTCTCTTACAGATACGCAGTATTTT. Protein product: CATSRDRVGSLTDTQYF.

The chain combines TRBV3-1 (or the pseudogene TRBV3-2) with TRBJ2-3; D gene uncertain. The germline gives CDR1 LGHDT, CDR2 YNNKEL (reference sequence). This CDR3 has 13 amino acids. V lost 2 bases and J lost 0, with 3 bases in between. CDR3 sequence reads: CASSQSSTDTQYF. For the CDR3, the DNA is TGTGCCAGCAGCCAAAGTAGCACAGATACGCAGTATTTT.

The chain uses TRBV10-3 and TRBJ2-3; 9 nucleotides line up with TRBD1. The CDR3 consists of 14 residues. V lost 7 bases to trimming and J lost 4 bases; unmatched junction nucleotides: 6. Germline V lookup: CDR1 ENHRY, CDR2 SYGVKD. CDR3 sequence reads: CAITGQGISDTQYF. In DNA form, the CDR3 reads TGTGCCATCACGGGACAGGGAATTTCAGATACGCAGTATTTT.

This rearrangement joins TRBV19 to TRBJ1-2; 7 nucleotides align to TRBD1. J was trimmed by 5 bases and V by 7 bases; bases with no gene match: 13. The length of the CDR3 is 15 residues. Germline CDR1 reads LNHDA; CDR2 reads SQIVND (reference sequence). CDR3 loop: CASTLMRGPDYGYTF. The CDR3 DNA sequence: TGTGCCAGTACCCTAATGAGGGGGCCCGATTATGGCTACACCTTC.

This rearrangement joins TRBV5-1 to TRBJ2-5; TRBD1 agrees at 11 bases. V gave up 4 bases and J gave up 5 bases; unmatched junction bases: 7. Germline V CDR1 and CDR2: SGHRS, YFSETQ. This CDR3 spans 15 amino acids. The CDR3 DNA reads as TGCGCCAGCAGCCGGGACAGGGGGGAGTGGGAGACCCAGTACTTC. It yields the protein CASSRDRGEWETQYF.